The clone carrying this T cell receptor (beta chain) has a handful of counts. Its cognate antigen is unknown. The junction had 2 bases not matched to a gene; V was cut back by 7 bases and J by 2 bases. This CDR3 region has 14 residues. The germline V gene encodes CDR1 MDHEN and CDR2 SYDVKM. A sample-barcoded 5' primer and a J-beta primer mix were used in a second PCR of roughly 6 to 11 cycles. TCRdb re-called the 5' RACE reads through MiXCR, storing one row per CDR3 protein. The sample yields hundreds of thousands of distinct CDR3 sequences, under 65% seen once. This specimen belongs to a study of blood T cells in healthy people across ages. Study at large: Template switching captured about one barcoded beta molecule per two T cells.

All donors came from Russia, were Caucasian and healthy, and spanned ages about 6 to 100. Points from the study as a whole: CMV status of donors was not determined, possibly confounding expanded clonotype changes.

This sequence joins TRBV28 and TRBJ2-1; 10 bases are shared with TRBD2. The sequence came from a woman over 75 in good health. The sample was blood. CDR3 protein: CASITSGAYNEQFF. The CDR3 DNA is TGTGCCAGCATAACTAGCGGGGCCTACAATGAGCAGTTCTTC.